This paragraph covers one T cell receptor beta chain sequence. Only in-frame clones appear in the TCRdb table, and some are missing; sequencing was by immunoSEQ multiplex PCR. The data contain millions of clones, about 95% of them singletons. J gave up 3 bases and V 4 bases, and 21 bases lay outside the gene matches. The CDR3 consists of 21 residues. Germline V gives CDR1 SGHRS, CDR2 YFSETQ. This entry belongs to a study of shared clonotypes between healthy human individuals. Study overall: There were three CD4 naive, three CD4 memory, two CD8 naive and one CD8 memory plates per donor.

Positively selected for CCR7, the CD45RO-negative cells used as naive CD8 cells excluded terminally differentiated effector memory CD45RA+ cells. The receptor was isolated from a man aged 18-30 years in good health. The chain employs TRBV5-1 and TRBJ2-3; 12 bases fit TRBD1. Input material: naive CD8+ T cells sorted from blood. The CDR3 DNA is TGCGCCAGCAGCAATTTGAACCCTACTGAAGGGGACAGGGGGCGGACAGATACGCAGTATTTT. Translation: CASSNLNPTEGDRGRTDTQYF.